A selection of T cell receptor beta chains follows, all from one sample in a study of human thymus T cells. TCRdb keeps only in-frame clones here, not all; method: immunoSEQ multiplex PCR. The data contain some 120,000 clones, 90% to 95% of them singletons. The specimen sequenced was thymus tissue. All receptors come from a boy in the first two years of life with a congenital heart defect but otherwise immunologically healthy. CDR3s include the opening cysteine and the closing phenylalanine or tryptophan. Each record gives: clone size, V gene, D gene, J gene, CDR3 protein, CDR3 DNA. A D gene is named only where the DNA matches it firmly. Clone size is given for some rows only: seen once, a few or many times, or a class if the clone is expanded.

abundance: .
v_gene: TRBV4-1
d_gene: .
j_gene: TRBJ1-6
CDR3aa: CASSQDCWLPPLHF
CDR3nt: TGCGCCAGCAGCCAAGATTGCTGGCTTCCACCCCTCCACTTT

abundance: .
v_gene: TRBV7-2
d_gene: .
j_gene: TRBJ1-1
CDR3aa: CASIPSGGNTEAFF
CDR3nt: TGTGCCAGCATTCCCAGTGGGGGGAACACTGAAGCTTTCTTT

abundance: .
v_gene: TRBV30
d_gene: TRBD1
j_gene: TRBJ1-5
CDR3aa: CAWDRGDQPQHF
CDR3nt: TGTGCCTGGGACAGGGGAGACCAGCCCCAGCATTTT

abundance: .
v_gene: TRBV19
d_gene: .
j_gene: TRBJ1-5
CDR3aa: CASGGNQPQHF
CDR3nt: TGTGCCTCGGGAGGCAATCAGCCCCAGCATTTT

abundance: .
v_gene: TRBV27
d_gene: .
j_gene: TRBJ2-7
CDR3aa: CASSNRTFPPYEQYF
CDR3nt: TGTGCCAGCAGTAACAGGACTTTCCCCCCCTACGAGCAGTACTTC

abundance: .
v_gene: TRBV7-2
d_gene: .
j_gene: TRBJ2-7
CDR3aa: CASSRGLGEQYF
CDR3nt: TGTGCCAGCAGCCGTGGTTTGGGCGAGCAGTACTTC

abundance: .
v_gene: TRBV14
d_gene: .
j_gene: TRBJ1-2
CDR3aa: CPFRTNYGYTF
CDR3nt: TGTCCCTTCAGGACGAACTATGGCTACACCTTC

abundance: .
v_gene: TRBV6-6
d_gene: TRBD2
j_gene: TRBJ2-1
CDR3aa: CASRPLAGAVYNEQFF
CDR3nt: TGTGCCAGCAGGCCCCTAGCGGGGGCCGTTTACAATGAGCAGTTCTTC

abundance: once
v_gene: TRBV30
d_gene: .
j_gene: TRBJ2-2
CDR3aa: CAWSVPGTTVNTGELFF
CDR3nt: TGTGCCTGGAGTGTACCGGGTACGACAGTCAACACCGGGGAGCTGTTTTTT

abundance: .
v_gene: TRBV5-6
d_gene: TRBD2
j_gene: TRBJ2-7
CDR3aa: CASSLARGLPLSYEQYF
CDR3nt: TGTGCCAGCAGCTTGGCCCGGGGACTACCGTTATCGTACGAGCAGTACTTC

abundance: .
v_gene: TRBV5-6
d_gene: .
j_gene: TRBJ1-2
CDR3aa: CASSLEGNYGYTF
CDR3nt: TGTGCCAGCAGCTTGGAAGGGAACTATGGCTACACCTTC

abundance: .
v_gene: TRBV6-6
d_gene: .
j_gene: TRBJ1-3
CDR3aa: CASSYSQAPSGNTIYF
CDR3nt: TGTGCCAGCAGTTACTCTCAGGCGCCTTCTGGAAACACCATATATTTT

abundance: .
v_gene: TRBV6-5
d_gene: TRBD2
j_gene: TRBJ2-3
CDR3aa: CASSYSRGSGGDTQYF
CDR3nt: TGTGCCAGCAGTTACTCCCGGGGTAGCGGGGGGGATACGCAGTATTTT

abundance: .
v_gene: TRBV28
d_gene: .
j_gene: TRBJ1-3
CDR3aa: CASRDLESGNTIYF
CDR3nt: TGTGCCAGCCGGGACCTAGAGTCTGGAAACACCATATATTTT

abundance: .
v_gene: TRBV4-1
d_gene: TRBD2
j_gene: TRBJ2-5
CDR3aa: CASSRAGGPAETQYF
CDR3nt: TGCGCCAGCAGCCGAGCGGGGGGGCCCGCTGAGACCCAGTACTTC

abundance: .
v_gene: TRBV10-3
d_gene: .
j_gene: TRBJ2-2
CDR3aa: CASGRQTSNTGELFF
CDR3nt: TGTGCCAGTGGCAGACAGACCTCGAACACCGGGGAGCTGTTTTTT

abundance: .
v_gene: TRBV13
d_gene: .
j_gene: TRBJ2-7
CDR3aa: CASSLAGQNFYEQYF
CDR3nt: TGTGCCAGCAGCTTAGCAGGTCAGAACTTCTACGAGCAGTACTTC

abundance: .
v_gene: TRBV5-1
d_gene: .
j_gene: TRBJ1-4
CDR3aa: CASSLRPGTSTNEKLFF
CDR3nt: TGCGCCAGCAGCTTGAGACCGGGGACTTCAACTAATGAAAAACTGTTTTTT

abundance: .
v_gene: TRBV5-1
d_gene: .
j_gene: TRBJ2-7
CDR3aa: CASAIRGADEQYF
CDR3nt: TGCGCCAGCGCCATCCGGGGGGCGGACGAGCAGTACTTC

abundance: .
v_gene: TRBV5-5
d_gene: .
j_gene: TRBJ2-1
CDR3aa: CASSLTSNRPWNEQFF
CDR3nt: TGTGCCAGCAGCTTAACTAGCAATCGGCCTTGGAATGAGCAGTTCTTC

abundance: .
v_gene: TRBV5-8
d_gene: TRBD2
j_gene: TRBJ2-4
CDR3aa: CASSPPGGRFGKNIQYF
CDR3nt: TGTGCCAGCAGCCCACCCGGGGGGAGGTTTGGCAAAAACATTCAGTACTTC

abundance: .
v_gene: TRBV5-1
d_gene: .
j_gene: TRBJ2-3
CDR3aa: CASSLDCESTDTQYF
CDR3nt: TGCGCCAGCAGCTTGGATTGCGAAAGCACAGATACGCAGTATTTT

abundance: once
v_gene: TRBV5-1
d_gene: .
j_gene: TRBJ2-7
CDR3aa: CASSLGGLSRYEQYF
CDR3nt: TGCGCCAGCAGCTTGGGAGGCCTAAGTAGGTACGAGCAGTACTTC

abundance: .
v_gene: TRBV9
d_gene: TRBD2
j_gene: TRBJ2-1
CDR3aa: CASSAGLAGGTHEQFF
CDR3nt: TGTGCCAGCAGCGCGGGACTAGCGGGGGGTACCCATGAGCAGTTCTTC

abundance: .
v_gene: TRBV6-1
d_gene: .
j_gene: TRBJ2-5
CDR3aa: CASSDGLREETQYF
CDR3nt: TGTGCCAGCAGCGACGGACTGAGGGAAGAGACCCAGTACTTC

abundance: once
v_gene: TRBV7-2
d_gene: .
j_gene: TRBJ1-3
CDR3aa: CASSLVGGSSGNTIYF
CDR3nt: TGTGCCAGCAGCTTAGTGGGAGGGAGCTCTGGAAACACCATATATTTT

abundance: .
v_gene: TRBV5-1
d_gene: TRBD2
j_gene: TRBJ2-1
CDR3aa: CASSLWRGGSYNEQFF
CDR3nt: TGCGCCAGCAGCTTGTGGCGGGGGGGCTCCTACAATGAGCAGTTCTTC

abundance: .
v_gene: TRBV6-4
d_gene: .
j_gene: TRBJ1-5
CDR3aa: CASSDGVGQPQHF
CDR3nt: TGTGCCAGCAGTGACGGAGTGGGGCAGCCCCAGCATTTT

abundance: .
v_gene: TRBV2
d_gene: TRBD2
j_gene: TRBJ2-5
CDR3aa: CASTGLAGGRQETQYF
CDR3nt: TGTGCCAGTACGGGACTAGCGGGGGGGCGGCAAGAGACCCAGTACTTC

abundance: .
v_gene: TRBV19
d_gene: TRBD2
j_gene: TRBJ2-5
CDR3aa: CASSPGLAGAQYF
CDR3nt: TGTGCCAGTAGTCCCGGGCTAGCGGGGGCCCAGTACTTC

abundance: once
v_gene: TRBV7-8
d_gene: .
j_gene: TRBJ2-2
CDR3aa: CASSLRQQNTGELFF
CDR3nt: TGTGCCAGCAGCTTGAGGCAGCAGAACACCGGGGAGCTGTTTTTT

abundance: .
v_gene: TRBV9
d_gene: TRBD1
j_gene: TRBJ2-7
CDR3aa: CASSSDRDGFYEQYF
CDR3nt: TGTGCCAGCAGCTCGGACAGGGACGGTTTCTACGAGCAGTACTTC

abundance: .
v_gene: TRBV7-2
d_gene: TRBD2
j_gene: TRBJ2-3
CDR3aa: CASSLGLAGGPGTDTQYF
CDR3nt: TGTGCCAGCAGCCTCGGACTAGCGGGGGGGCCGGGGACAGATACGCAGTATTTT

abundance: .
v_gene: TRBV9
d_gene: .
j_gene: TRBJ2-1
CDR3aa: CASSPKGVGGVFSNEQFF
CDR3nt: TGTGCCAGCAGCCCGAAGGGTGTAGGAGGGGTATTTTCAAATGAGCAGTTCTTC

abundance: .
v_gene: TRBV27
d_gene: .
j_gene: TRBJ1-2
CDR3aa: CASGNTVAYTF
CDR3nt: TGTGCCAGCGGAAATACGGTTGCCTACACCTTC

abundance: .
v_gene: TRBV7-8
d_gene: .
j_gene: TRBJ2-3
CDR3aa: CASSLVSKDTQYF
CDR3nt: TGTGCCAGCAGCTTAGTGAGTAAAGATACGCAGTATTTT

abundance: .
v_gene: TRBV9
d_gene: .
j_gene: TRBJ2-3
CDR3aa: CASSVGKSRALKSTDTQYF
CDR3nt: TGTGCCAGCAGCGTAGGCAAGTCCCGGGCCCTTAAAAGCACAGATACGCAGTATTTT

abundance: .
v_gene: TRBV30
d_gene: .
j_gene: TRBJ2-7
CDR3aa: CAWSVRVSYEQYF
CDR3nt: TGTGCCTGGAGTGTTAGGGTCTCCTACGAGCAGTACTTC

abundance: .
v_gene: TRBV27
d_gene: TRBD1
j_gene: TRBJ1-1
CDR3aa: CASGPGQEAFF
CDR3nt: TGTGCCAGCGGTCCGGGACAGGAAGCTTTCTTT

abundance: .
v_gene: TRBV2
d_gene: TRBD1
j_gene: TRBJ1-1
CDR3aa: CASSTHGQGTNTEAFF
CDR3nt: TGTGCCAGCAGTACACATGGACAGGGGACGAACACTGAAGCTTTCTTT

abundance: .
v_gene: TRBV2
d_gene: TRBD1
j_gene: TRBJ2-7
CDR3aa: CASRKKKGQGGSGQYF
CDR3nt: TGTGCCAGCAGGAAAAAAAAGGGACAGGGAGGAAGCGGGCAGTACTTC

abundance: .
v_gene: TRBV7-9
d_gene: .
j_gene: TRBJ2-7
CDR3aa: CASSSEGSGNEQYF
CDR3nt: TGTGCCAGCAGCTCAGAGGGCTCCGGGAACGAGCAGTACTTC

abundance: .
v_gene: TRBV28
d_gene: .
j_gene: TRBJ1-5
CDR3aa: CASSSVGERGNQPQHF
CDR3nt: TGTGCCAGCAGTTCGGTTGGAGAGAGGGGCAATCAGCCCCAGCATTTT

abundance: .
v_gene: TRBV2
d_gene: TRBD2
j_gene: TRBJ2-3
CDR3aa: CASSVRLAGSTDTQYF
CDR3nt: TGTGCCAGCAGTGTGAGACTAGCGGGAAGCACAGATACGCAGTATTTT

abundance: .
v_gene: TRBV11-3
d_gene: TRBD1
j_gene: TRBJ2-2
CDR3aa: CASSSPGQGYTGELFF
CDR3nt: TGTGCCAGCAGCTCCCCGGGACAGGGTTATACCGGGGAGCTGTTTTTT